Below are 22 T cell receptor beta chains sequenced from a single sample in a study of regulatory T cells in long-lasting Graves disease (dated by TCRdb to 2020 to 2023). Reading the label with the study, this specimen's time point is: newly diagnosed GD, antithyroid drugs for less than 3 months. For both TCR sequencing and RNA sequencing, RNA was extracted from PBMCs using TRIzol. The library was built by means of multiplex PCR. TCRdb shows the sequencer as Illumina HiSeq 4000. iRepertoire HTBI primers and Arm-PCR amplification of CDR3 regions were used to construct TCR beta libraries. TCRdb cleaned the public reads at Q25 with fastp, built clones with MiXCR and kept in-frame beta chains. Entries are consolidated by CDR3 protein sequence, retaining the most common genes and DNA. The sample yields more than 350,000 distinct CDR3 sequences; more than 12% were counted once. The top ten clones comprise around 15% of the sample.

The same data also went into a second study, on T cells in Graves' hyperthyroidism and ophthalmopathy.

The specimen was peripheral blood mononuclear cells (PBMCs), collected at new diagnosis, from a patient treated with antithyroid drugs. The receptors stem from a woman in her 30s with Graves disease. Donor details come from another sample of the same person, matched by shared clones.

The table lists this clonotype with many counts. This rearrangement joins TRBV18 to TRBJ2-7, with D possibly being TRBD1 or TRBD2 (5 bases each). Trimming removed 5 bases at V and 0 bases at J, with 17 bases between. Germline loops: CDR1 KGHSH, CDR2 LQKENI. This CDR3 has 16 residues. The CDR3 bases are TGTGCCAGCTCAGCTTCCCGGGACCGAAGCTCCTACGAGCAGTACTTC. Translated: CASSASRDRSSYEQYF.

This clonotype was seen a handful of times. The V call is TRBV24-1, the J call TRBJ1-2, with D possibly being TRBD1 (5 bases). V was shortened by 3 bases and J by 4 bases, with 11 bases between the two germline ends. The germline CDR1 and CDR2 sequences are KGHDR and SFDVKD. The CDR3 spans 14 residues. CDR3 in DNA: TGTGCCACCAGTGATCCGGGGGGGTCCTATGGCTACACCTTC. Translation: CATSDPGGSYGYTF.

The chain links TRBV6-5 to TRBJ2-3; D ambiguous. The CDR3 runs 14 residues. CDR1 is MNHEY, CDR2 SVGAGI, per germline. The V end lost 2 bases, the J end lost 0 bases, and 6 bases lay between the germline ends. This CDR3 reads CASSYPGSTDTQYF. CDR3 DNA: TGTGCCAGCAGTTACCCTGGGAGCACAGATACGCAGTATTTT.

This clonotype was found a few times. The J gene is TRBJ2-7, the V gene TRBV27, with D hard to call. This CDR3 has 15 amino acids. Trimming removed 1 base at V and 2 bases at J, with 12 bases between. CDR1 and CDR2 (germline): MNHEY, SMNVEV (reference sequence). CDR3 sequence: CASSLYDGLTYEQYF. The CDR3 nucleotides read TGTGCCAGCAGTTTATACGACGGGCTAACCTACGAGCAGTACTTC.

This chain joins TRBV4-1 and TRBJ2-4; D gene uncertain. V was clipped by 4 bases and J by 8 bases, with 15 bases between them. The CDR3 contains 14 residues. CDR1 is MGHRA, CDR2 YSYEKL, per germline. The CDR3 protein is CASSLPTRSDIQYF. CDR3 DNA sequence: TGCGCCAGCAGCCTCCCGACCCGATCGGACATTCAGTACTTC.

Many counts were recorded for this clonotype. The rearrangement uses TRBV5-1 and TRBJ2-5; D might be TRBD1 or TRBD2, each matching 5 bases. Germline CDR1 SGHRS, CDR2 YFSETQ. V shed 5 bases and J shed 4 bases, with 15 bases lying between them. CDR3 length equals 14 residues. CDR3 amino acids: CASSSPGPGETQYF. In nucleotides, the CDR3 is TGCGCCAGCAGTTCCCCGGGACCCGGAGAGACCCAGTACTTC.

The rearrangement uses TRBV28 and TRBJ2-5; TRBD2 matches 16 bases. Germline assignment: CDR1 MDHEN and CDR2 SYDVKM. V shed 6 bases and J 5 bases; nucleotides not matched to a gene: 24. CDR3 length: 22 residues. The CDR3 protein is CASSMGSFVAGLAGGWSETQYF. CDR3 nucleotide sequence: TGTGCCAGCAGCATGGGATCTTTTGTAGCGGGACTAGCGGGAGGGTGGTCGGAGACCCAGTACTTC.

This chain joins TRBV18 and TRBJ1-5; 8 bases are a match to TRBD1. The CDR3 totals 15 residues. From germline, CDR1 is KGHSH and CDR2 LQKENI. Trimming removed 2 bases from V and 4 bases from J; junction bases left unmatched: 4. CDR3 nucleotides: TGTGCCAGCTCACCAAATCGGGACAGGAATCAGCCCCAGCATTTT. It is translated as CASSPNRDRNQPQHF.

At least ten counts were recorded for this clonotype. This chain links TRBV5-1 with TRBJ1-1, with 7 bases that match TRBD1. The CDR3 is made up of 15 amino acids. CDR1 and CDR2 (germline): SGHRS, YFSETQ. V was clipped by 7 bases and J by 0 bases; unmatched bases: 9. CDR3 amino acids: CASRGQRPLNTEAFF. DNA for the CDR3: TGCGCCAGCCGGGGACAGAGGCCTTTGAACACTGAAGCTTTCTTT.

This clonotype came up many times. This rearrangement joins TRBV20-1 to TRBJ1-5, with D hard to call. Deletions cut 1 base from V and 4 bases from J, with 8 bases between. Germline V gene lookup returns CDR1 DFQATT and CDR2 SNEGSKA (reference sequence). The CDR3 sequence is 13 residues long. CDR3 amino acids: CSARAVFNQPQHF. The DNA of the CDR3 is TGCAGTGCTAGAGCGGTCTTTAATCAGCCCCAGCATTTT.

The chain couples TRBV20-1 to TRBJ1-2; tentative D call: TRBD1 (5 bases). CDR1 and CDR2 from the germline V gene are DFQATT and SNEGSKA (reference sequence). Trimming shortened V by 6 bases and J by 4 bases, and 15 bases separated the two germline ends. The CDR3 loop spans 13 amino acids. The DNA of the CDR3 is TGCAGTGCCGGGGCCGCCAGGGCCTATGGCTACACCTTC. It encodes CSAGAARAYGYTF.

There are many counts of this clonotype. The chain couples TRBV2 to TRBJ2-3; D gene unclear. This CDR3 has 13 amino acids. Germline CDR1 and CDR2: SNHLY and FYNNEI. Trimming stripped 2 bases from V and 0 bases from J, with 3 bases between. The CDR3 region is CASSETSTDTQYF. In nucleotides, the CDR3 is TGTGCCAGCAGTGAAACTAGCACAGATACGCAGTATTTT.

This clonotype occurred many times. The chain links TRBV30 to TRBJ2-7; TRBD2 matches 11 bases. Germline lookup yields CDR1 GTSNPN and CDR2 SVGIG (reference sequence). This CDR3 comprises 14 residues. Unmatched junction bases numbered 4, after V lost 4 bases and J lost 2 bases. CDR3 protein: CAWTIAGGTYEQYF. CDR3 DNA sequence: TGTGCCTGGACCATAGCGGGAGGGACCTACGAGCAGTACTTC.

As for this clonotype: Since a much larger clone is just one base distant, this may be a read error. The gene calls are TRBV5-1 and TRBJ2-3; D call uncertain. This CDR3 has 15 amino acids. Germline CDR1 SGHRS, CDR2 YFSETQ. In DNA form, the CDR3 reads TGCGCCAGCAGCTTGTCCAGGCCAGGCACAGATACGCGGTATTTT. Its protein product is CASSLSRPGTDTRYF.

About this clonotype itself: A much larger clone lies a single base off, so this may be a read error. Here the CDR3 reads CASSLAEGQGRGYTF. CDR3 DNA: TGTGCCAGCAGCTTGGCAGAGGGACAGGGTAGAGGCTACACCTTC. This chain joins TRBV5-4 and TRBJ1-2; TRBD1 aligns across 9 bases. The CDR3 runs 15 residues. The V and J ends lost 0 bases and 8 bases, in that order; junction bases with no gene match: 8. CDR1 is SGHNT, CDR2 YYREEE, per germline (reference sequence).

This clonotype occurred a few times. The CDR3 sequence is CASRRETGGLTGANVLTF. CDR3 nucleotide sequence: TGTGCCAGCAGACGGGAGACAGGGGGCCTCACTGGGGCCAACGTCCTGACTTTC. V is TRBV11-2 and J is TRBJ2-6; 10 bases line up with TRBD1. Germline CDR1 and CDR2: SGHAT and FQNNGV. The CDR3 totals 18 residues. Losses at the gene ends were 6 bases for V and 2 bases for J; bases not matched to a gene: 10.

The chain combines TRBV19 with TRBJ1-1; D is perhaps TRBD1 (5 bases). This CDR3 is built from 14 residues. Germline CDR1 LNHDA, CDR2 SQIVND (reference sequence). Trimming took 2 bases from V and 7 from J, leaving 14 bases between them. CDR3: CASSISPGRGEAFF. The CDR3 nucleotides read TGTGCCAGTAGTATATCCCCAGGGCGGGGTGAAGCTTTCTTT.

This clonotype was detected many times. The chain recombines TRBV6-1 with TRBJ1-1, with D unclear. Germline loops: CDR1 MNHNS, CDR2 SASEGT. The CDR3 covers 14 residues. Trimming cost V 5 bases and J 0 bases, with 10 bases left between them. The CDR3 nucleotides read TGTGCCAGCAGTCAGTTTACAGTGAACACTGAAGCTTTCTTT. Its protein is CASSQFTVNTEAFF.

This chain connects TRBV24-1 to TRBJ2-4, with a possible D match to TRBD2 (6 bases). The germline gives CDR1 KGHDR, CDR2 SFDVKD. The V end lost 3 bases, the J end lost 7 bases, and 12 bases lay between the germline ends. This CDR3 spans 14 amino acids. CDR3 nucleotides: TGTGCCACCAGTGATACCGGGACTCGGAACATTCAGTACTTC. Residues: CATSDTGTRNIQYF.

This clonotype showed up just a few times. This chain joins TRBV29-1 and TRBJ1-1; 8 nucleotides match TRBD1. This CDR3 is built from 13 residues. J lost 4 bases, V lost 6 bases, and 7 bases had no gene match. Germline CDR1 reads SQVTM; CDR2 reads ANQGSEA. CDR3 bases: TGCAGCGTCGGACAGGGTTGGGGCACTGAAGCTTTCTTT. Translated, it gives CSVGQGWGTEAFF.

This clonotype was seen ten or more times. This chain uses TRBV6-1 with TRBJ2-5, with TRBD1 matching over 8 bases. J lost 2 bases, V lost 8 bases, and 4 bases had no gene match. CDR3 length: 13 amino acids. Germline V gene lookup returns CDR1 MNHNS and CDR2 SASEGT. CDR3 sequence (DNA): TGTGCCAGCCTTGACAGGGGTCAAGAGACCCAGTACTTC. Translating gives CASLDRGQETQYF.

The sample holds many counts of this clonotype. The chain uses TRBV20-1 and TRBJ2-5; 10 nucleotides line up with TRBD2. This CDR3 has 16 amino acids. The germline V gene has CDR1 DFQATT and CDR2 SNEGSKA (reference sequence). The chain's CDR3 is CSAYRGSGRARETQYF. The CDR3 nucleotides read TGCAGCGCGTATAGAGGGAGCGGGAGGGCCAGAGAGACCCAGTACTTC.